This T cell receptor (beta chain) was sequenced during a study of T cells expressing NK-cell markers. Study information: From sorted CD3+CD56+NKG2C+, CD3+CD56+NKG2C- and CD3+CD56-NKG2C+ T cells came the TCR beta repertoires.

TCRdb re-called the 5' RACE reads and shows each CDR3 protein once, DNA omitted. In all, the sample yields approximately 380,000 distinct CDR3 sequences. This CDR3 contains 15 residues. The germline gives CDR1 MDHEN, CDR2 SYDVKM. V is TRBV28 and J is TRBJ1-5; there is no DNA to check the TCRdb D call of TRBD1. The sequence derives from a man aged 18 to 69 in good health. Input material: blood T cells: a sorted CD56 or NKG2C T cell subset, CD4+ or CD8+ T cells, or bulk PBMC T cells (not recorded which). The CDR3 sequence: CASSPMGREGQPQHF.